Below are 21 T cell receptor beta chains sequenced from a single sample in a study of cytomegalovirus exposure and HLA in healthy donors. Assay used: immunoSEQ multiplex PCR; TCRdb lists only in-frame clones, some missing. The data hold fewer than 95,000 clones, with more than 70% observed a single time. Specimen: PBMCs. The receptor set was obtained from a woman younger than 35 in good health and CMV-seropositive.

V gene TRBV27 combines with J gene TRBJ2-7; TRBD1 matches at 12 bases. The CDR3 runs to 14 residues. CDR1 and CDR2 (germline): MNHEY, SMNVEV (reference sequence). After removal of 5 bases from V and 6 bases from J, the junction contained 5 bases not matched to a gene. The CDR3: CASSLGTGGAEQYF. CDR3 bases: TGTGCCAGCAGTCTCGGGACAGGGGGCGCCGAGCAGTACTTC.

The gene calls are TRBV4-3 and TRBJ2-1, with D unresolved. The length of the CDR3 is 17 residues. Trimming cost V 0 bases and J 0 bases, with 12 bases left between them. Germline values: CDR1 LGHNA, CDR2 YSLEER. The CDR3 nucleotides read TGCGCCAGCAGCCAAGATGGAGACGCCACCTCCTACAATGAGCAGTTCTTC. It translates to CASSQDGDATSYNEQFF.

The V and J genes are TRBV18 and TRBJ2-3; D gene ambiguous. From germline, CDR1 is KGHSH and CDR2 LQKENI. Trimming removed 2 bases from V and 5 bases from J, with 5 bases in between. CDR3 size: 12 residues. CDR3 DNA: TGTGCCAGCTCACCAATTAAAGATACGCAGTATTTT. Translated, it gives CASSPIKDTQYF.

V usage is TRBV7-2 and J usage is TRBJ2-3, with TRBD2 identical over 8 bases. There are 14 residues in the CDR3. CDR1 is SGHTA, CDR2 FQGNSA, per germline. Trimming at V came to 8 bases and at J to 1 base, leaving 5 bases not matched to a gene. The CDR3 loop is CASGAGGGTDTQYF. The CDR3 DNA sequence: TGTGCCAGCGGCGCCGGGGGGGGCACAGATACGCAGTATTTT.

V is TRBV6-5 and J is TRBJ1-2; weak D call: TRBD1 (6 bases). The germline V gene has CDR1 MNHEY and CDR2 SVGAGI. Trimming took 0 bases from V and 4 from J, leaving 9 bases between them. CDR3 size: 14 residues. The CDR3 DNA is TGTGCCAGCAGTTACTCTGAGACAGGCTATGGCTACACCTTC. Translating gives CASSYSETGYGYTF.

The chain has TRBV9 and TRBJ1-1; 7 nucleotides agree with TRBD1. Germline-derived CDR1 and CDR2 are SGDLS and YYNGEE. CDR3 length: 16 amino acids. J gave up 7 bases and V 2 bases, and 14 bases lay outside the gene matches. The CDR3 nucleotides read TGTGCCAGCAGCGTGGGTGATGACAGGGCATACGGTGAAGCTTTCTTT. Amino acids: CASSVGDDRAYGEAFF.

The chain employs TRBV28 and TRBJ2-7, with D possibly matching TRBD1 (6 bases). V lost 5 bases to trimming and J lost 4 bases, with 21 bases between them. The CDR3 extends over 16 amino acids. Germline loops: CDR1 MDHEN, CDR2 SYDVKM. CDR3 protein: CASSPGLGGVDYEQYF. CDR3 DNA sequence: TGTGCCAGCAGTCCGGGCCTAGGGGGAGTAGATTACGAGCAGTACTTC.

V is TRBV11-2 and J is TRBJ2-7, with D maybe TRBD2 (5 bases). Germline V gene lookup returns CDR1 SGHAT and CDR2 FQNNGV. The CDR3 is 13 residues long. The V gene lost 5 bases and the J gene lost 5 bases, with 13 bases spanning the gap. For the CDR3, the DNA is TGTGCCAGCAGCCCCGGGTCTAGCAACGAGCAGTACTTC. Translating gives CASSPGSSNEQYF.

CDR3 in DNA: TGCGCCAGCAGCTTGACTAGCGGGGGGGCCCCAGATACGCAGTATTTT. Its translation is CASSLTSGGAPDTQYF. The chain links TRBV5-1 to TRBJ2-3; 13 positions match TRBD2. The CDR3 has 16 residues. The V gene end was trimmed by 1 base and the J gene end by 4 bases; junction bases not matched to a gene: 3. Germline values: CDR1 SGHRS, CDR2 YFSETQ.

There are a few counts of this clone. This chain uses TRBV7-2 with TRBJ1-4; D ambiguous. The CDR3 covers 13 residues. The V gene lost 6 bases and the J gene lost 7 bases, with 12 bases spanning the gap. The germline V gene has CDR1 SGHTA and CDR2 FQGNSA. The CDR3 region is CASSIGRSEKLFF. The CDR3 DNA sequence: TGTGCCAGCAGTATTGGGCGCAGTGAAAAACTGTTTTTT.

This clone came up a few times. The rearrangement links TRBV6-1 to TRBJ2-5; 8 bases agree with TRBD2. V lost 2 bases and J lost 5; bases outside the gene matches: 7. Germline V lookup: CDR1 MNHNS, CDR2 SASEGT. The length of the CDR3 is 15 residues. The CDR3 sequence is CASSESDGGAETQYF. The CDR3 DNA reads TGTGCCAGCAGTGAATCGGACGGGGGGGCTGAGACCCAGTACTTC.

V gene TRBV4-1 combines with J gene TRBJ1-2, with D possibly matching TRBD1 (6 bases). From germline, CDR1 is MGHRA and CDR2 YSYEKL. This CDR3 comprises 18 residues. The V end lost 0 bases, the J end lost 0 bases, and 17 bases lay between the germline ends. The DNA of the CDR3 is TGCGCCAGCAGCCAAGAATGGGATGTCACAGGGTCTAACTATGGCTACACCTTC. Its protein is CASSQEWDVTGSNYGYTF.

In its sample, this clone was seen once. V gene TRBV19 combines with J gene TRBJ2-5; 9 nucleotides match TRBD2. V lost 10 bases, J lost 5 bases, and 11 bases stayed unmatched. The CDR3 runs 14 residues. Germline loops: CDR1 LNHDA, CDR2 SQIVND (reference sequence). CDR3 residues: CATSRGGARETQYF. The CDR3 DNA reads TGTGCCACCTCACGCGGGGGGGCGCGGGAGACCCAGTACTTC.

Here the CDR3 DNA reads TGTGCCAGCAGTGATTCGGGCAGGGAAGGGGACGAGCAGTACTTC. As protein: CASSDSGREGDEQYF. V usage is TRBV2 and J usage is TRBJ2-7, with D tentatively TRBD1 (5 bases). The V end was cut by 3 bases, the J end by 5 bases, with 17 bases between. This CDR3 is 15 amino acids long. The germline V gene has CDR1 SNHLY and CDR2 FYNNEI.

CDR3: CASSGQTITDTQYF. The CDR3 DNA is TGCGCCAGCTCGGGACAAACCATCACAGATACGCAGTATTTT. J is TRBJ2-3 and V is TRBV5-1; maybe TRBD1 (6 bases). Deletions cut 7 bases from V and 2 bases from J, with 14 bases between. Germline V gives CDR1 SGHRS, CDR2 YFSETQ. This CDR3 region has 14 residues.

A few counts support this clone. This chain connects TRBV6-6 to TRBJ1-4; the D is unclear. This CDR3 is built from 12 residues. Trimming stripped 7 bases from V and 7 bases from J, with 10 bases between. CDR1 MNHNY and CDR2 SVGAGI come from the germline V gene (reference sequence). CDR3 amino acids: CASTLRGEKLFF. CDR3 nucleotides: TGTGCCAGCACCCTACGGGGTGAAAAACTGTTTTTT.

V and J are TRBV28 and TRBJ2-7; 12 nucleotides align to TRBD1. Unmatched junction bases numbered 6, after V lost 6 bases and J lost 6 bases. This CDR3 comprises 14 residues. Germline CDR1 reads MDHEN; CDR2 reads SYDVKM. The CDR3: CASSPGQGAFEQYF. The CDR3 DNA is TGTGCCAGCAGCCCGGGACAGGGGGCGTTCGAGCAGTACTTC.

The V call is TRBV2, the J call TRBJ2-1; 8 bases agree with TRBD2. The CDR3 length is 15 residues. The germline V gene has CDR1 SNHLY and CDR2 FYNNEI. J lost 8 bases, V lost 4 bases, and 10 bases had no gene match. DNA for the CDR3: TGTGCCAGCAGTGTGTTCGCGGGGGGTATGGATGAGCAGTTCTTC. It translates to CASSVFAGGMDEQFF.

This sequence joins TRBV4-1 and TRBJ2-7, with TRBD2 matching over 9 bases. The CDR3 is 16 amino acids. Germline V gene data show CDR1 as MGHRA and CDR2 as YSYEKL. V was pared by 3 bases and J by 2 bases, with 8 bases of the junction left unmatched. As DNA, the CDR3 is TGCGCCAGCAGCCAGCAGCTTAGCGGGGGACCCTACGAGCAGTACTTC. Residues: CASSQQLSGGPYEQYF.

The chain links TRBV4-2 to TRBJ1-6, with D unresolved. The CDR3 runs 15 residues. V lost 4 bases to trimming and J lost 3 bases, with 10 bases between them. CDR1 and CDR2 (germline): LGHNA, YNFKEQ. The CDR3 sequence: CASSPGVFYNSPLHF. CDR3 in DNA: TGTGCCAGCAGCCCCGGAGTTTTCTATAATTCACCCCTCCACTTT.

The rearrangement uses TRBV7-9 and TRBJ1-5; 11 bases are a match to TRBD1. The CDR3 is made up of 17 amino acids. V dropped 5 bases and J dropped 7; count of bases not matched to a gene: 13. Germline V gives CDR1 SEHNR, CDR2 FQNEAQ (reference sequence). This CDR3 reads CASSLHWTGGEGQPQHF. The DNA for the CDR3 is TGTGCCAGCAGCCTACATTGGACAGGGGGCGAGGGACAGCCCCAGCATTTT.